This TCR beta chain was identified during a study of blood T cell repertoires in COVID-19 (TCRdb year 2020). About the investigation overall: Collaborator samples came from the United States, Italy and Spain and covered acute and convalescent phases of COVID-19. Sample metadata almost always included a de-identified subject ID, COVID-19 status, age in years and sex. The prospective study material was composed of cDNA or gDNA derived from T cells, B-cell-depleted T cells, or PBMCs. Where HLA class I and class II types were available, the types were taken from metadata supplied by the sample provider, not from assay-based typing. The samples were drawn from the first 160 participants of the ongoing ImmuneRACE study and from 1,254 subjects provided by 6 global collaborators. A freely available public database, intended as a resource for researchers studying the immune response to SARS-CoV-2, is where the repertoires were released. Subjects who had been exposed to COVID-19, were actively infected with it, or had recovered from it provided the deeply sampled blood TCRbeta repertoires that made up the dataset. The paper as a whole reports these results and caveats: Clinical and demographic metadata were provided uncurated, with the amount varying by source and participant.

The immunoSEQ Assay, a bias-controlled multiplex PCR, was used to amplify TCRbeta CDR3 regions from genomic DNA. Per the original workflow: Nucleated cell counts per sample were estimated from amplification of reference gene primers within the assay. To quantify the absolute abundance of each unique TCRbeta CDR3 rearrangement, sequence reads were collapsed and filtered. For each sample, productive Simpson clonality was calculated by taking the square root of Simpson's diversity index across productive rearrangements. TCRdb provides this immuneACCESS table in a form limited to in-frame rearrangements. Some clones are lacking; in checked studies, under half of them reflect an unresolved V gene, and why the rest are absent is not known. V, J and clone size are those of that table, while D and trimming were read from the DNA. This sample has about 250,000 clones in its table, and around 82% of those were observed once. The ten biggest clones cover about 1% of the sample.

One collaborating source in Seattle enrolled patients while the patients were actively infected and followed the patients over time throughout the course of disease. Each collaborating institution followed its own protocols to collect whole blood in K2EDTA tubes. For TCRbeta analysis, collaborators shipped samples as frozen whole blood, isolated PBMCs, or DNA extracted from either of those sample types. For CDR1 and CDR2, the germline V gene (reference sequence) lists MNHEY and SMNVEV. Its CDR3 holds 16 amino acids, cysteine through phenylalanine. The read is trimmed to its CDR3 DNA, 48 bases read in frame from base 1. Ends trimmed: V by 5 bases, J by 6 bases; bases unmatched to a gene: 14. Remarks on this clone: Its antigen is currently not known. No much larger clone exists at a distance of one base, and base qualities are not known.

The clonotype was recovered from a human donor with COVID-19, enrolled during active disease. The donor label of this sample is uncertain. Rearrangement joined TRBV27 to TRBJ1-2; the central 8 bases match TRBD1. The sequencing input was peripheral blood. CDR3 reads: CASSPSKTGGWHGYTF. The DNA sequence is TGTGCCAGCAGTCCAAGCAAAACAGGGGGGTGGCATGGCTACACCTTC.